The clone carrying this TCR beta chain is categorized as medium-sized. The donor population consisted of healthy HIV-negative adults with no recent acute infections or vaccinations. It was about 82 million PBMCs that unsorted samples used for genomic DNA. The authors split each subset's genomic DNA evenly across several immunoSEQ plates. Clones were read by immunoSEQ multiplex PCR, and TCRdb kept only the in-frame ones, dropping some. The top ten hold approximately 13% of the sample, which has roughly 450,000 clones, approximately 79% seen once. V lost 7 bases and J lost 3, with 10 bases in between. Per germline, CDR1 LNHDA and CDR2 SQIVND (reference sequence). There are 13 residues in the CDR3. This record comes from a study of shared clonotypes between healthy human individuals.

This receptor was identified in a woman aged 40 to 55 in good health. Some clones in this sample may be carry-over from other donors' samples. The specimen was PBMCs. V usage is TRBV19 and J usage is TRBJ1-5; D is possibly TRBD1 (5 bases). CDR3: CASTVGTNQPQHF. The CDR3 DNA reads TGTGCCAGTACCGTGGGGACCAATCAGCCCCAGCATTTT.